This note documents a single T cell receptor beta chain sequence. Antigen specificity is unknown. The primer mix had 60 Vbeta and 13 Jbeta primers. The repertoire was sequenced with immunoSEQ multiplex PCR; TCRdb's copy has only in-frame clones and lacks some. Here the sample spans 160,000 or so clones, around 78% being singletons. Germline V gene lookup returns CDR1 MNHNY and CDR2 SVGAGI (reference sequence). V lost 0 bases to trimming and J lost 9 bases, with 18 bases between them. The CDR3 length is 16 residues. These data come from a study of cytomegalovirus exposure and HLA in healthy donors. Study-level results: Cytomegalovirus association was assigned to more than 150 TCR beta chains. An analysis was carried out at a later point. It showed that HLA-associated TCR beta chains were more clonally expanded than equally common non-associated chains.

This clonotype originated in a middle-aged man in good health and CMV-seronegative. This chain links TRBV6-6 with TRBJ2-1, with a tentative D call TRBD2 (5 bases). The sequenced material came from PBMCs. CDR3 protein: CASSYSGYDERGEQFF. DNA of the CDR3: TGTGCCAGCAGTTACTCGGGGTACGATGAACGGGGTGAGCAGTTCTTC.